Each of the 31 T cell receptor beta chains below was sequenced from the same sample in a study of T-cell reconstitution after alpha-beta-depleted transplantation in children. Molecular barcoding with unique molecular identifiers was used for the TCRbeta library. TCRdb itself ran the PCR reads through MiXCR, one entry per CDR3 protein. The sample has 600,000 to 700,000 distinct CDR3 sequences, approximately 16% seen once. The material sequenced was PBMCs from the stem cell graft donor, taken from the stem cell graft. The origin of the receptors is a human donor who donated a stem cell graft to a child with acute myeloid leukemia.

This clonotype has a handful of counts. The chain links TRBV7-7 to TRBJ2-1, with 12 bases aligning to TRBD2. Germline lookup yields CDR1 SSHAT and CDR2 FNYEAQ (reference sequence). This CDR3 has 15 amino acids. V lost 5 bases to trimming and J lost 6 bases; unmatched junction nucleotides: 5. CDR3 sequence reads: CASSLGTSGFNEQFF. CDR3 DNA: TGTGCCAGCAGCCTGGGGACTAGCGGGTTCAATGAGCAGTTCTTC.

In this sample, this clonotype turned up many times. This rearrangement joins TRBV20-1 to TRBJ2-4; 8 bases map to TRBD2. The germline V gene has CDR1 DFQATT and CDR2 SNEGSKA (reference sequence). The CDR3 has 15 residues. The V and J ends lost 3 bases and 9 bases, in that order; junction bases with no gene match: 13. The CDR3 DNA follows: TGCAGTGCTAGGGATGCCGGGGGGGCGGGGCCCATTCAGTACTTC. This gives the protein CSARDAGGAGPIQYF.

The genes are TRBV12-3 or TRBV12-4 and TRBJ2-3; D unresolved. This CDR3 comprises 13 residues. The V end lost 5 bases, the J end lost 5 bases, and 11 bases lay between the germline ends. CDR3 sequence (DNA): TGTGCCAGCAGTCCGGCGGTTCGAGATACGCAGTATTTT. It is translated as CASSPAVRDTQYF.

This clonotype appeared a few times. V is TRBV6-5 and J is TRBJ1-4; D might be TRBD1 (5 bases). The V end lost 4 bases, the J end lost 4 bases, and 13 bases lay between the germline ends. The length of the CDR3 is 15 residues. Germline V gene sequence: CDR1 MNHEY, CDR2 SVGAGI. CDR3 nucleotide sequence: TGTGCCAGCAGTTTCCGGGACGGCATTAATGAAAAACTGTTTTTT. It specifies CASSFRDGINEKLFF.

The rearrangement uses TRBV5-8 and TRBJ1-1, with 7 bases identical to TRBD1. Trimming removed 4 bases from V and 0 bases from J; junction bases left unmatched: 9. Germline CDR1 and CDR2: SGHTS and YDEGEE. The CDR3 runs to 16 residues. In DNA form, the CDR3 reads TGTGCCAGCAGCATGGACAGGTCCCGCATGAACACTGAAGCTTTCTTT. Translation gives CASSMDRSRMNTEAFF.

This clonotype was found a few times. J is TRBJ1-5 and V is TRBV20-1; D is uncertain. The CDR3 length is 14 residues. Germline CDR1 DFQATT, CDR2 SNEGSKA (reference sequence). The V end lost 0 bases, the J end lost 4 bases, and 10 bases lay between the germline ends. CDR3 loop: CSARDLKGNQPQHF. In nucleotides, the CDR3 is TGCAGTGCTAGAGATCTGAAAGGGAATCAGCCCCAGCATTTT.

The chain links TRBV12-3 or TRBV12-4 to TRBJ2-4, with D perhaps being TRBD1 or TRBD2 (5 bases each). Between the trimmed V and J ends, which lost 5 bases and 1 base, there was a span of 21 bases. The CDR3 covers 18 residues. CDR3 sequence (DNA): TGTGCCAGCAGTCCCGGGACGGCCCCTACCCAGGCCAAAAACATTCAGTACTTC. Protein: CASSPGTAPTQAKNIQYF.

This clonotype was seen repeatedly, ten times or more. This chain links TRBV24-1 with TRBJ2-1; TRBD1 aligns across 10 bases. Germline CDR1 is KGHDR and CDR2 is SFDVKD. Losses at the gene ends were 4 bases for V and 7 bases for J; bases not matched to a gene: 6. This CDR3 has 15 amino acids. In DNA, the CDR3 is TGTGCCACCAGTGAGGGACAGGGGCTGGGAAATGAGCAGTTCTTC. Encoded protein: CATSEGQGLGNEQFF.

Many counts were recorded for this clonotype. This rearrangement joins TRBV11-2 to TRBJ2-1, with 11 bases fitting TRBD1. The CDR3 is 14 amino acids. The germline V gene encodes CDR1 SGHAT and CDR2 FQNNGV. Losses at the gene ends were 8 bases for V and 5 bases for J; bases not matched to a gene: 5. As DNA, the CDR3 is TGTGCCAGCTCGGACAGGGGGCTGGACAATGAGCAGTTCTTC. Translating gives CASSDRGLDNEQFF.

In this sample, this clonotype turned up a few times. CDR3 in amino acids: CASSLEGLRRGKSYGYTF. In DNA form, the CDR3 reads TGTGCCAGCAGCTTAGAGGGGCTTCGGCGGGGGAAGAGCTATGGCTACACCTTC. This chain links TRBV7-8 with TRBJ1-2; D perhaps matches TRBD1 (5 bases). V lost 1 base, J lost 4 bases, and 22 bases lay in between. Germline lookup yields CDR1 SGHVS and CDR2 FQNEAQ. CDR3 length: 18 amino acids.

This clonotype was counted only a few times. V and J are TRBV15 and TRBJ1-1; unclear D gene. CDR1 is LNHNV, CDR2 YYDKDF, per germline (reference sequence). V lost 4 bases, J lost 4 bases, and 10 bases lay in between. The CDR3 sequence is 13 residues long. The CDR3 DNA reads TGTGCCACCAGCATGACTATTGGCACTGAAGCTTTCTTT. This codes for CATSMTIGTEAFF.

This clonotype was seen only a few times. The rearrangement uses TRBV7-6 and TRBJ2-7; D is possibly TRBD1 or TRBD2 (5 bases each). This CDR3 is built from 17 residues. Germline-derived CDR1 and CDR2 are SGHVS and FNYEAQ. V dropped 0 bases and J dropped 4 bases, with 19 bases sitting between them. The CDR3 DNA reads TGTGCCAGCAGCTTAGCGCTGGACTGGCCTGGGGGTTACGAGCAGTACTTC. It codes for CASSLALDWPGGYEQYF.

This chain links TRBV2 with TRBJ1-5; the match to TRBD1 covers 8 bases. Germline V gene sequence: CDR1 SNHLY, CDR2 FYNNEI. The CDR3 contains 14 residues. Trimming at V came to 5 bases and at J to 6 bases, leaving 6 bases not matched to a gene. The DNA for the CDR3 is TGTGCCAGCAGTCCCGACAGGGGAGTTCAGCCCCAGCATTTT. Protein sequence: CASSPDRGVQPQHF.

There are a few counts of this clonotype. This chain links TRBV20-1 with TRBJ1-4; 12 positions agree with TRBD1. Trimming took 5 bases from V and 4 from J; bases not matched to a gene: 11. Germline lookup yields CDR1 DFQATT and CDR2 SNEGSKA (reference sequence). The CDR3 covers 17 residues. Here the CDR3 reads CSAEGTGGAFSNEKLFF. The CDR3 coding sequence is TGCAGTGCTGAGGGGACAGGGGGCGCGTTTAGTAATGAAAAACTGTTTTTT.

This clonotype was detected many times. The chain recombines TRBV20-1 with TRBJ2-3; D remains unclear. This CDR3 contains 13 residues. V lost 0 bases and J 3 bases, leaving 7 bases between the germline ends. Germline CDR1 is DFQATT and CDR2 is SNEGSKA (reference sequence). This chain's CDR3 is CSAREHGTDTQYF. The DNA for the CDR3 is TGCAGTGCTAGAGAACATGGTACAGATACGCAGTATTTT.

V usage is TRBV7-8 and J usage is TRBJ2-2, with no clear D. The germline CDR1 and CDR2 sequences are SGHVS and FQNEAQ. V was cut by 5 bases and J by 6 bases, with 10 bases left in between. The CDR3 spans 13 residues. CDR3 loop: CASSPVLAGELFF. CDR3 sequence (DNA): TGTGCCAGCAGCCCGGTGTTGGCCGGGGAGCTGTTTTTT.

This clonotype was found a few times. The chain couples TRBV10-3 to TRBJ2-7, with TRBD2 as a possible D gene (7 bases). The length of the CDR3 is 15 residues. The V end lost 0 bases, the J end lost 2 bases, and 11 bases lay between the germline ends. Germline V gene sequence: CDR1 ENHRY, CDR2 SYGVKD. CDR3 sequence (DNA): TGTGCCATCAGTGAGTCGGCGGGGGCAACCTACGAGCAGTACTTC. Residues: CAISESAGATYEQYF.

The rearrangement links TRBV27 to TRBJ2-1; D not resolved. This CDR3 has 15 residues. Per the germline V gene, CDR1 is MNHEY and CDR2 is SMNVEV (reference sequence). Trimming cost V 5 bases and J 3 bases, with 14 bases left between them. The CDR3 sequence: CASSPLVESYNEQFF. As DNA, the CDR3 is TGTGCCAGCAGTCCCTTAGTTGAAAGCTACAATGAGCAGTTCTTC.

The chain recombines TRBV24-1 with TRBJ2-2, with 9 positions matching TRBD1. The CDR3 covers 16 residues. Germline CDR1 KGHDR, CDR2 SFDVKD. The V segment lost 4 bases and the J segment 5 bases; nucleotides outside the gene matches: 7. The CDR3 DNA is TGTGCCACCAGTGAGCCCGGGACAGGGATAACCGGGGAGCTGTTTTTT. This sequence encodes CATSEPGTGITGELFF.

The chain recombines TRBV4-1 with TRBJ2-3; the D is unclear. CDR3 length: 12 amino acids. Germline CDR1 reads MGHRA; CDR2 reads YSYEKL. V lost 0 bases to trimming and J lost 14 bases, with 12 bases between them. Here the CDR3 DNA reads TGCGCCAGCAGCCAAGATCAGTTTATCTGGTATTTT. Translating gives CASSQDQFIWYF.

The chain carries TRBV24-1 and TRBJ2-3, with 7 bases identical to TRBD2. V shed 4 bases and J 5 bases; nucleotides not matched to a gene: 8. The CDR3 is 15 amino acids. The germline CDR1 and CDR2 sequences are KGHDR and SFDVKD. CDR3 nucleotides: TGTGCCACCAGTGAAGGGGCGGGGGTAGGAGATACGCAGTATTTT. It encodes CATSEGAGVGDTQYF.

This clonotype was counted between two and nine times. V is TRBV20-1 and J is TRBJ2-7; a possible D gene is TRBD2 (7 bases). V was shortened by 3 bases and J by 1 base, with 13 bases between the two germline ends. This CDR3 has 14 residues. Germline loops: CDR1 DFQATT, CDR2 SNEGSKA (reference sequence). The CDR3 is CSARSGGISYEQYF. Written as DNA, the CDR3 is TGCAGTGCTAGGTCGGGGGGCATATCCTACGAGCAGTACTTC.

This clonotype has a handful of counts. This chain uses TRBV6-2 or TRBV6-3 with TRBJ2-7; the D is unclear. Per the germline V gene, CDR1 is MNHEY and CDR2 is SVGEGT. CDR3 length: 16 residues. The ends were cut back, 6 bases at V and 5 bases at J, with 23 bases in the middle. The CDR3 region has the DNA TGTGCCAGCAGCCGAAATTTACGGGCCGATTCCCACGAGCAGTACGTC. Translated: CASSRNLRADSHEQYV.

A few counts support this clonotype. This rearrangement joins TRBV15 to TRBJ1-4, with 9 bases identical to TRBD1. Trimming took 4 bases from V and 2 from J; bases not matched to a gene: 8. The CDR3 is 17 amino acids. Germline CDR1 reads LNHNV; CDR2 reads YYDKDF (reference sequence). CDR3 in DNA: TGTGCCACCAGCACCGACAGGGGGTCCACGACTAATGAAAAACTGTTTTTT. Translation: CATSTDRGSTTNEKLFF.

V usage is TRBV7-9 and J usage is TRBJ2-2, with unresolved D. CDR1 is SEHNR and CDR2 is FQNEAQ in the germline V gene (reference sequence). This CDR3 spans 13 amino acids. V was trimmed by 5 bases and J by 4 bases, leaving 8 bases between them. CDR3 residues: CASSISLTGELFF. The CDR3 nucleotides are TGTGCCAGCAGCATATCCCTCACCGGGGAGCTGTTTTTT. The full variable domain, with the rest looked up from reference TRBV7-9 and TRBJ2-2, is DTGVSQNPRHKITKRGQNVTFRCDPISEHNRLYWYRQTLGQGPEFLTYFQNEAQLEKSRLLSDRFSAERPKGSFSTLEIQRTEQGDSAMYLCASSISLTGELFFGEGSRLTVL.

The CDR3 DNA follows: TGTGCCAGTAGTATCACAGGGGGCAATCAGCCCCAGCATTTT. As protein: CASSITGGNQPQHF. The V and J genes are TRBV19 and TRBJ1-5; 7 bases match TRBD1. The V and J ends lost 3 bases and 2 bases, in that order; junction bases with no gene match: 1. CDR3 length: 14 residues. Germline values: CDR1 LNHDA, CDR2 SQIVND (reference sequence). The whole variable domain, remainder taken from reference TRBV19 and TRBJ1-5, is DGGITQSPKYLFRKEGQNVTLSCEQNLNHDAMYWYRQDPGQGLRLIYYSQIVNDFQKGDIAEGYSVSREKKESFPLTVTSAQKNPTAFYLCASSITGGNQPQHFGDGTRLSIL.

This clonotype has ten or more counts. The V gene is TRBV29-1, the J gene TRBJ2-5; TRBD2 matches at 12 bases. J lost 2 bases, V lost 7 bases, and 8 bases had no gene match. Germline assignment: CDR1 SQVTM and CDR2 ANQGSEA. The CDR3 extends over 15 amino acids. This chain's CDR3 is CSAGLAGTAQETQYF. The CDR3 DNA reads as TGCAGCGCTGGACTAGCGGGAACCGCTCAAGAGACCCAGTACTTC.

This clonotype showed up many times. The V call is TRBV7-2, the J call TRBJ1-3; maybe TRBD1 (5 bases). CDR3 length: 14 residues. CDR1 is SGHTA, CDR2 FQGNSA, per germline. Trimming took off 5 bases at V and 4 bases at J, with 12 bases between the two ends. CDR3 amino acids: CASSPDRGGNTIYF. CDR3 DNA: TGTGCCAGCAGCCCCGACAGAGGCGGAAACACCATATATTTT.

This chain connects TRBV5-1 to TRBJ1-1; D may be TRBD1 (5 bases). Between the trimmed V and J ends, which lost 4 bases and 7 bases, there was a span of 11 bases. CDR3 size: 12 residues. In germline, CDR1 is SGHRS, CDR2 YFSETQ. Here the CDR3 reads CASSNRRGEAFF. CDR3 DNA sequence: TGCGCCAGCAGCAACCGAAGGGGTGAAGCTTTCTTT.

Many counts were recorded for this clonotype. The chain recombines TRBV7-2 with TRBJ1-6; TRBD1 matches 7 bases. The CDR3 loop spans 14 amino acids. Germline trimming cut 5 bases from V and 6 bases from J; bases unmatched to any gene: 4. Germline lookup yields CDR1 SGHTA and CDR2 FQGNSA. The CDR3 nucleotides read TGTGCCAGCAGCCTGGGACAGACTAATTCACCCCTCCACTTT. Amino acid sequence: CASSLGQTNSPLHF.

The table lists this clonotype with a few counts. J is TRBJ2-3 and V is TRBV24-1, with D hard to call. The germline V and J ends were trimmed by 7 bases and 0 bases, with 1 base remaining between them. Germline loops: CDR1 KGHDR, CDR2 SFDVKD. The CDR3 spans 11 residues. CDR3 nucleotide sequence: TGTGCCACCAGGAGCACAGATACGCAGTATTTT. This translates into CATRSTDTQYF.